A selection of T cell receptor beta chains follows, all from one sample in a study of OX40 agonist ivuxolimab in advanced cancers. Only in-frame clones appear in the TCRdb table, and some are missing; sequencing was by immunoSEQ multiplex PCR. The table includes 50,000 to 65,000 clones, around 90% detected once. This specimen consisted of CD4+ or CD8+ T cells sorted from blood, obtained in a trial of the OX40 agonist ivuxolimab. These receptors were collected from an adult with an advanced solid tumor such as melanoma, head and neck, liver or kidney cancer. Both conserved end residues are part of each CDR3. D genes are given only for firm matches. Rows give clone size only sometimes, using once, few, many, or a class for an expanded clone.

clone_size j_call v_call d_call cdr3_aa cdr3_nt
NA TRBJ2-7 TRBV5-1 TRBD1 CASSLGGTGGYEQYF TGCGCCAGCAGCTTGGGCGGGACAGGGGGCTACGAGCAGTACTTC
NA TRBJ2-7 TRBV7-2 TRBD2 CASSPLTSGVYEQYF TGTGCCAGCAGCCCATTGACTAGCGGGGTCTACGAGCAGTACTTC
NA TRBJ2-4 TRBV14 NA CASSQDGLSPRDIQYF TGTGCCAGCAGCCAAGATGGTCTGTCACCACGGGACATTCAGTACTTC
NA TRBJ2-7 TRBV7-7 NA CASSPYDSALEQYF TGTGCTAGCAGCCCTTATGACTCCGCGCTCGAGCAGTACTTC
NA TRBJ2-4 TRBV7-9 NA CASSPKRGGENIAKNIQYF TGTGCCAGCAGCCCGAAGAGGGGGGGAGAAAACATAGCCAAAAACATTCAGTACTTC
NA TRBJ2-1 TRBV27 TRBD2 CASSPGLAGYNEQFF TGTGCCAGCAGTCCGGGACTAGCGGGGTACAATGAGCAGTTCTTC
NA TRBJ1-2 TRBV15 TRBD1 CATGGKGDSMGYTF TGTGCCACCGGGGGAAAAGGGGACAGTATGGGCTACACCTTC
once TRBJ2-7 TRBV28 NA CASSLNKVLPTYEQYF TGTGCCAGCAGTTTAAATAAAGTACTACCCACCTACGAGCAGTACTTC
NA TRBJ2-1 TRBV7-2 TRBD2 CASSSGLAVYNEQFF TGTGCCAGCAGCTCTGGACTAGCGGTCTACAATGAGCAGTTCTTC
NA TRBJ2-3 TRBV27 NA CASPAEGEGDTQYF TGTGCCAGCCCCGCTGAGGGAGAAGGAGATACGCAGTATTTT
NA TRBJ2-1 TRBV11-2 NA CASSPGPTGNEQFF TGTGCCAGCAGCCCGGGACCCACGGGTAATGAGCAGTTCTTC
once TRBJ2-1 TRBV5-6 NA CASSSQGEQFF TGTGCCAGCAGCTCGCAAGGTGAGCAGTTCTTC
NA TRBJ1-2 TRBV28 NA CASSPQTGYNYGYTF TGTGCCAGCAGTCCACAGACAGGTTATAACTATGGCTACACCTTC
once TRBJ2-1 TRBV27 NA CASSFGQPSYNEQFF TGTGCCAGCAGTTTCGGACAGCCCTCCTACAATGAGCAGTTCTTC
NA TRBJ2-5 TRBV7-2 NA CASTPSHIETQYF TGTGCCAGCACCCCGTCCCATATAGAGACCCAGTACTTC
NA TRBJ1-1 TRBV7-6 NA CASSLGGRNTEAFF TGTGCCAGCAGCTTAGGGGGCAGGAACACTGAAGCTTTCTTT
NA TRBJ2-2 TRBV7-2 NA CASSLLFVGETTGELFF TGTGCCAGCAGCTTACTTTTCGTAGGGGAAACCACCGGGGAGCTGTTTTTT
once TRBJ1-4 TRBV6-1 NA CATGWQGRLFF TGTGCCACCGGCTGGCAGGGACGACTGTTTTTT